The entry below gives a single T cell receptor beta chain sequence along with its context. These data originate in a study of blood T cell repertoires in COVID-19. Germline values: CDR1 SGHRS, CDR2 YFSETQ. The CDR3 covers 15 residues. Unmatched junction bases numbered 10, after V lost 7 bases and J lost 8 bases. Produced via immunoSEQ multiplex PCR; TCRdb's table is partial and in-frame only. The data contain roughly 400,000 clones, about 88% of them singletons. This TCR was recovered from a young woman who had been exposed to COVID-19. Sequencing was performed on PBMCs or T cells enriched from blood (not recorded which). The chain has TRBV5-1 and TRBJ2-1; the match to TRBD2 covers 12 bases. CDR3 DNA: TGCGCCAGCCAAAACCTAGCGGGAGGGTGGGATGAGCAGTTCTTC. This gives the protein CASQNLAGGWDEQFF.